This T cell receptor beta chain emerged from a study of blood T cell repertoires in COVID-19. Background on the study: Samples came from the United States, Italy and Spain, spanning acute and convalescent COVID-19. Sources were T cells, B-cell-depleted T cells, or PBMCs; the material itself was cDNA or gDNA.

The CDR3 extends over 15 amino acids. Germline values: CDR1 MDHEN, CDR2 SYDVKM. The V and J ends lost 2 bases and 1 base, in that order; junction bases with no gene match: 3. Repertoires were generated with immunoSEQ multiplex PCR, while TCRdb's copy carries only in-frame clones and drops some. Among 150,000 to 200,000 clones listed, about four fifths were seen once. V and J are TRBV28 and TRBJ2-3; TRBD2 agrees at 7 bases. The sample was peripheral blood. This TCR was sampled from a man between 60 and 75 years old with acute or convalescent COVID-19. CDR3 nucleotide sequence: TGTGCCAGCAGTTTACGGAGCGGGGGCACAGATACGCAGTATTTT. Translation: CASSLRSGGTDTQYF.